This passage covers 23 T cell receptor beta chains from one sample sequenced in a study of blood T cell repertoires in COVID-19. Repertoires were generated with immunoSEQ multiplex PCR, while TCRdb's copy carries only in-frame clones and drops some. The sample lists roughly 200,000 clones, roughly 89% occurring once. The sample consisted of PBMCs or T cells enriched from blood (not recorded which). All receptors derive from a woman aged 40 to 55 with acute COVID-19.

The V gene is TRBV7-2, the J gene TRBJ2-5; 14 positions agree with TRBD2. Per germline, CDR1 SGHTA and CDR2 FQGNSA. CDR3 length: 17 residues. The J segment lost 4 bases and the V segment lost 6 bases, leaving 10 bases of the junction unmatched. The CDR3 DNA reads as TGTGCCAGCAGTCCGACTAGCGGGAGGGGGATGGGAGAGACCCAGTACTTC. Its translation is CASSPTSGRGMGETQYF.

The chain joins TRBV4-3 to TRBJ2-7, with 8 nucleotides matching TRBD1. The CDR3 is 14 amino acids. Germline CDR1 reads LGHNA; CDR2 reads YSLEER. J gave up 5 bases and V 4 bases, and 7 bases lay outside the gene matches. The DNA of the CDR3 is TGCGCCAGCAGCCCCGGGACAGGCCCCGACGAGCAGTACTTC. This sequence encodes CASSPGTGPDEQYF.

J is TRBJ2-7 and V is TRBV27, with a possible D match to TRBD1 (6 bases). Germline V gene lookup returns CDR1 MNHEY and CDR2 SMNVEV (reference sequence). V was shortened by 3 bases and J by 2 bases, with 17 bases between the two germline ends. This CDR3 spans 16 amino acids. The CDR3 DNA reads as TGTGCCAGCAGTTTTTCAGGCAGGGGAGTTCCCTACGAGCAGTACTTC. It codes for CASSFSGRGVPYEQYF.

This clone was seen just once. The chain couples TRBV19 to TRBJ1-4; 9 nucleotides match TRBD1. V trimming: 2 bases; J trimming: 7 bases; junction bases outside the gene matches: 8. The CDR3 covers 16 residues. Germline V gene sequence: CDR1 LNHDA, CDR2 SQIVND (reference sequence). The DNA of the CDR3 is TGTGCCAGTAGTATACTCCCGGGACAGGGATTTGAAAAACTGTTTTTT. Translating gives CASSILPGQGFEKLFF.

The V call is TRBV10-3, the J call TRBJ2-1; no definite D call. The V gene's germline CDR1 is ENHRY and CDR2 SYGVKD. V lost 6 bases and J lost 0, with 6 bases in between. This CDR3 contains 13 residues. The CDR3 spells CAIRASSYNEQFF. CDR3 sequence (DNA): TGTGCCATCAGGGCTAGCTCCTACAATGAGCAGTTCTTC.

The V call is TRBV30, the J call TRBJ2-2; D ambiguous. Deletions cut 3 bases from V and 2 bases from J, with 7 bases between. The CDR3 has 13 residues. Germline V gene lookup returns CDR1 GTSNPN and CDR2 SVGIG (reference sequence). CDR3 sequence: CAWSKSNTGELFF. The CDR3, as DNA: TGTGCCTGGAGCAAATCCAACACCGGGGAGCTGTTTTTT.

This sequence joins TRBV10-3 and TRBJ2-5; 7 bases line up with TRBD2. The length of the CDR3 is 14 residues. CDR1 and CDR2 (germline): ENHRY, SYGVKD. V gave up 3 bases and J gave up 5 bases; unmatched junction bases: 6. The CDR3 bases are TGTGCCATCAGTGAATCAGGACTAGAGGAGACCCAGTACTTC. This sequence encodes CAISESGLEETQYF.

The rearrangement links TRBV5-1 to TRBJ1-4; D not certain. V lost 1 base to trimming and J lost 7 bases, with 14 bases between them. The CDR3 covers 15 residues. The germline gives CDR1 SGHRS, CDR2 YFSETQ. In DNA, the CDR3 is TGCGCCAGCAGCTTGCCGACTGAAGGTGGTGAAAAACTGTTTTTT. This codes for CASSLPTEGGEKLFF.

The rearrangement links TRBV10-1 to TRBJ2-3; unclear D gene. This CDR3 contains 15 residues. V lost 0 bases and J 1 base, leaving 8 bases between the germline ends. Germline CDR1 and CDR2: WNHNN and SYGVQD (reference sequence). DNA of the CDR3: TGCGCCAGCAGTGAGTCATCCGTAGGCACAGATACGCAGTATTTT. Its protein product is CASSESSVGTDTQYF.

The chain is built from TRBV6-1 and TRBJ2-2; TRBD1 might be the D (6 bases). The CDR3 loop spans 16 amino acids. V lost 2 bases and J lost 6, with 16 bases in between. Germline CDR1 MNHNS, CDR2 SASEGT. The DNA for the CDR3 is TGTGCCAGCAGTGAACAGGGGTTGGTTGCCGCCGGGGAGCTGTTTTTT. This codes for CASSEQGLVAAGELFF.

The rearrangement uses TRBV3-1 (or the pseudogene TRBV3-2) and TRBJ1-2, with 9 positions matching TRBD1. CDR1 and CDR2 from the germline V gene are LGHDT and YNNKEL (reference sequence). Trimming at V came to 4 bases and at J to 4 bases, leaving 10 bases not matched to a gene. The CDR3 spans 16 residues. CDR3 bases: TGTGCCAGCAGCCCCTCGACGGGGACAGGGCTCTATGGCTACACCTTC. This translates into CASSPSTGTGLYGYTF.

This clone was picked up a small number of times. The chain carries TRBV2 and TRBJ2-5; 8 bases match TRBD2. The trim removed 0 bases at V and 7 bases at J, leaving 7 bases unmatched. Germline CDR1 and CDR2: SNHLY and FYNNEI. This CDR3 has 15 amino acids. The CDR3 DNA sequence: TGTGCCAGCAGTGAAGCGCTAGCGAGCGGGGGGACCCAGTACTTC. This sequence encodes CASSEALASGGTQYF.

The chain has TRBV11-2 and TRBJ1-2, with D tentatively TRBD1 (5 bases). Germline CDR1 is SGHAT and CDR2 is FQNNGV. The V end was cut by 1 base, the J end by 7 bases, with 10 bases between. This CDR3 has 13 residues. CDR3 in amino acids: CASSLAGRAGYTF. CDR3 sequence (DNA): TGTGCCAGCAGCTTAGCTGGCAGGGCTGGCTACACCTTC. Drawing the rest from reference TRBV11-2 and TRBJ1-2, the complete variable domain is EAGVAQSPRYKIIEKRQSVAFWCNPISGHATLYWYQQILGQGPKLLIQFQNNGVVDDSQLPKDRFSAERLKGVDSTLKIQPAKLEDSAVYLCASSLAGRAGYTFGSGTRLTVV.

The rearrangement joins TRBV28 to TRBJ1-6; 10 nucleotides align to TRBD1. The CDR3 has 14 residues. J was trimmed by 7 bases and V by 10 bases; bases with no gene match: 7. CDR1 MDHEN and CDR2 SYDVKM come from the germline V gene. This CDR3 is CAIGRDRGNSPLHF. The CDR3 DNA reads as TGTGCCATCGGTCGGGACAGGGGCAATTCACCCCTCCACTTT.

The chain has TRBV19 and TRBJ2-1; no definite D call. This CDR3 has 15 amino acids. Germline V lookup: CDR1 LNHDA, CDR2 SQIVND (reference sequence). V was clipped by 3 bases and J by 4 bases, with 13 bases between them. The CDR3 loop is CASSIGGTLYNEQFF. In nucleotides, the CDR3 is TGTGCCAGTAGTATCGGCGGAACCCTATACAATGAGCAGTTCTTC.

The chain has TRBV18 and TRBJ1-1; no definite D call. CDR3 length: 15 amino acids. Germline V lookup: CDR1 KGHSH, CDR2 LQKENI. V was cut by 3 bases and J by 0 bases, with 11 bases left in between. In DNA, the CDR3 is TGTGCCAGCTCACCGTATAACCAGATGAACACTGAAGCTTTCTTT. Its protein product is CASSPYNQMNTEAFF.

The chain uses TRBV12-5 and TRBJ2-1; D unresolved. Germline values: CDR1 LGHNT, CDR2 FRNRAP. The CDR3 extends over 13 amino acids. The V end was cut by 8 bases, the J end by 3 bases, with 11 bases between. As DNA, the CDR3 is TGTGCTAGTACCCGGAGCGACTACAATGAGCAGTTCTTC. This translates into CASTRSDYNEQFF.

This clone appeared once. The chain couples TRBV19 to TRBJ1-5, with 7 nucleotides matching TRBD1. The trim removed 1 base at V and 2 bases at J, leaving 11 bases unmatched. The CDR3 is 18 residues long. The germline CDR1 and CDR2 sequences are LNHDA and SQIVND (reference sequence). The CDR3 coding sequence is TGTGCCAGTAGTATAGGTGGGACAGCTGTTATAGGCAATCAGCCCCAGCATTTT. Translation gives CASSIGGTAVIGNQPQHF.

The CDR3 nucleotides are TGCAGCGTTGGACTCTCCGCCGCCCCAGGGGGCGACTATGGCTACACCTTC. Translated, it gives CSVGLSAAPGGDYGYTF. The chain carries TRBV29-1 and TRBJ1-2; 8 bases match TRBD1. The CDR3 length is 17 residues. CDR1 and CDR2 (germline): SQVTM, ANQGSEA. Losses at the gene ends were 4 bases for V and 3 bases for J; bases not matched to a gene: 16.

This clone was picked up one time. The V and J genes are TRBV5-5 and TRBJ2-5, with 9 bases identical to TRBD2. Germline V gene lookup returns CDR1 SGHKS and CDR2 YYEKEE (reference sequence). CDR3 length: 15 residues. The junction had 5 bases not matched to a gene; V was cut back by 3 bases and J by 2 bases. CDR3 in amino acids: CASSSGLAWQETQYF. The CDR3 DNA reads as TGTGCCAGCAGCTCGGGACTAGCTTGGCAAGAGACCCAGTACTTC.

This chain joins TRBV6-5 and TRBJ1-1; a possible D gene is TRBD1 (6 bases). The CDR3 totals 13 residues. V lost 7 bases, J lost 5 bases, and 14 bases lay in between. Germline-derived CDR1 and CDR2 are MNHEY and SVGAGI. Here the CDR3 DNA reads TGTGCCAGCATCACCGGGGGGCGGACTGAAGCTTTCTTT. Translated: CASITGGRTEAFF.

J is TRBJ1-1 and V is TRBV5-1; 11 bases match TRBD1. CDR3 size: 16 residues. Germline loops: CDR1 SGHRS, CDR2 YFSETQ. The trim removed 4 bases at V and 2 bases at J, leaving 7 bases unmatched. The DNA of the CDR3 is TGCGCCAGCAGCCTATCCCGGACAGGGGGCAACACTGAAGCTTTCTTT. The encoded protein is CASSLSRTGGNTEAFF. The whole variable domain, filled in from reference TRBV5-1 and TRBJ1-1, reads KAGVTQTPRYLIKTRGQQVTLSCSPISGHRSVSWYQQTPGQGLQFLFEYFSETQRNKGNFPGRFSGRQFSNSRSEMNVSTLELGDSALYLCASSLSRTGGNTEAFFGQGTRLTVV.

The chain recombines TRBV6-1 with TRBJ2-7; maybe TRBD2 (5 bases). Trimming shortened V by 2 bases and J by 6 bases, and 17 bases separated the two germline ends. The CDR3 covers 15 residues. Germline CDR1 is MNHNS and CDR2 is SASEGT. The CDR3 here is CASSERFGVDGEQYF. In DNA form, the CDR3 reads TGTGCCAGCAGTGAAAGGTTCGGGGTGGATGGCGAGCAGTACTTC.